This record covers a single T cell receptor beta chain. V was shortened by 0 bases and J by 2 bases, with 15 bases between the two germline ends. CDR1 and CDR2 from the germline V gene are SGHRS and YFSETQ. The CDR3 is 17 residues long. These data are taken from a study of T cell changes during pregnancy in multiple sclerosis. Sequencing was performed with immunoSEQ multiplex PCR; in TCRdb, only in-frame clones are kept and a portion is missing. The sample comprises tens of thousands of clones, roughly 93% of which are singletons, and more than 1.5% rests with the top ten. The chain has TRBV5-1 and TRBJ2-1; possibly TRBD1 for D (6 bases). Material: peripheral blood, obtained after pregnancy. The sequence derives from a female donor with multiple sclerosis, enrolled in a pregnancy study. CDR3 in amino acids: CASSLANTGLTYNEQFF. CDR3 in DNA: TGCGCCAGCAGCTTGGCTAATACAGGGCTGACCTACAATGAGCAGTTCTTC.